These 29 T cell receptor beta chains were sequenced from one sample in a study of Graves' ophthalmopathy and Graves' hyperthyroidism. RNA transcripts were the source from which TCR beta CDR3 regions were amplified. HTBI primers served in a first-round RT-PCR, which a second-round multiplex PCR followed. TCRdb re-derived calls from the multiplex PCR reads in MiXCR, one entry per CDR3 protein. The table lists 1 million to 1.3 million distinct CDR3 sequences, about 38% of them singletons, with over 8.5% in the top ten. The sequenced sample was peripheral blood or thyroid tissue (not recorded which). The receptor set was obtained from an adult man with Graves' hyperthyroidism.

A remark on this clonotype: A clone one base away is much larger, so this may be a read error. This chain connects TRBV7-2 to TRBJ2-7; weak D call: TRBD2 (5 bases). The length of the CDR3 is 15 residues. Trimming took 8 bases from V and 5 from J, leaving 22 bases between them. CDR1 is SGHTA and CDR2 is FQGNSA in the germline V gene. CDR3 DNA: TGTGCCAGCTCCTACGAAGGACGGGAAGGTAACGAGCAGTACTTC. Its protein is CASSYEGREGNEQYF.

This clonotype has a handful of counts. This sequence joins TRBV5-1 and TRBJ1-5, with 12 bases identical to TRBD1. CDR3 length equals 19 residues. Germline lookup yields CDR1 SGHRS and CDR2 YFSETQ. V was pared by 4 bases and J by 0 bases, with 11 bases of the junction left unmatched. This chain's CDR3 is CASSQERGQGALSNQPQHF. The CDR3 region has the DNA TGCGCCAGCAGCCAAGAGAGGGGACAGGGGGCTCTTAGCAATCAGCCCCAGCATTTT.

This clonotype appeared many times. The chain recombines TRBV10-3 with TRBJ1-1; D perhaps matches TRBD1 (5 bases). Between the trimmed V and J ends, which lost 7 bases and 5 bases, there was a span of 17 bases. CDR1 is ENHRY and CDR2 is SYGVKD in the germline V gene. This CDR3 comprises 14 residues. The DNA of the CDR3 is TGTGCCATCACCCTGGACGGGGGTGAGACTGAAGCTTTCTTT. Residues: CAITLDGGETEAFF.

This clonotype was picked up a small number of times. V is TRBV12-3 or TRBV12-4 and J is TRBJ2-5; weak D call: TRBD1 (6 bases). There are 17 residues in the CDR3. The V and J ends lost 5 bases and 0 bases respectively, with 19 bases between them. CDR3 region: CASSPPQGLLYQETQYF. CDR3 in DNA: TGTGCCAGCAGTCCCCCCCAGGGGCTCCTGTACCAAGAGACCCAGTACTTC.

The chain joins TRBV13 to TRBJ2-2, with TRBD2 matching 8 bases. The CDR3 has 15 residues. The V gene's germline CDR1 is PRHDT and CDR2 FYEKMQ (reference sequence). V lost 3 bases to trimming and J lost 7 bases; unmatched junction nucleotides: 7. The CDR3 nucleotides are TGTGCCAGCAGCTTGTTCATAGCGGGGAGCGGGGAGCTGTTTTTT. Amino acids: CASSLFIAGSGELFF.

At least ten counts were recorded for this clonotype. The gene calls are TRBV20-1 and TRBJ1-1, with TRBD1 matching over 9 bases. The V and J ends lost 6 bases and 3 bases, in that order; junction bases with no gene match: 11. The CDR3 length is 15 residues. From germline, CDR1 is DFQATT and CDR2 SNEGSKA (reference sequence). The CDR3 loop is CSATIAGTGHTEAFF. CDR3 DNA sequence: TGCAGTGCCACGATCGCCGGGACAGGGCACACTGAAGCTTTCTTT.

This clonotype was detected a few times. The chain joins TRBV20-1 to TRBJ2-7; 12 bases fit TRBD2. This CDR3 is 15 amino acids long. Trimming cost V 1 base and J 6 bases; bases outside gene matches: 7. Germline lookup yields CDR1 DFQATT and CDR2 SNEGSKA (reference sequence). CDR3 sequence reads: CSARGTTSGSSEQYF. Written as DNA, the CDR3 is TGCAGTGCTAGAGGAACGACTAGCGGGAGTTCCGAGCAGTACTTC.

The CDR3 spells CASRTTYEQYF. CDR3 bases: TGTGCCAGCCGAACAACCTACGAGCAGTACTTC. This sequence joins TRBV28 and TRBJ2-7, with no clear D. From germline, CDR1 is MDHEN and CDR2 SYDVKM. V was pared by 8 bases and J by 2 bases, with 7 bases between. The CDR3 loop spans 11 amino acids. Combining the CDR3 with reference TRBV28 and TRBJ2-7 gives the whole variable domain DVKVTQSSRYLVKRTGEKVFLECVQDMDHENMFWYRQDPGLGLRLIYFSYDVKMKEKGDIPEGYSVSREKKERFSLILESASTNQTSMYLCASRTTYEQYFGPGTRLTVT.

This clonotype was observed at least ten times. This chain links TRBV10-3 with TRBJ1-5; TRBD1 aligns across 8 bases. Looked up from germline, CDR1 is ENHRY and CDR2 is SYGVKD. V shed 4 bases, J shed 4 bases, and the junction held 9 bases outside the gene matches. The CDR3 consists of 16 residues. The CDR3 protein is CAISGAGGKSNQPQHF. The CDR3 region has the DNA TGTGCCATCAGTGGGGCAGGGGGCAAGTCGAATCAGCCCCAGCATTTT.

This clonotype was seen once. This sequence joins TRBV7-9 and TRBJ2-2, with D uncertain. Germline lookup yields CDR1 SEHNR and CDR2 FQNEAQ (reference sequence). The V end lost 5 bases, the J end lost 2 bases, and 15 bases lay between the germline ends. The CDR3 is 16 amino acids. For the CDR3, the DNA is TGTGCCAGCAGCCCTCTAGGTGGGCCCAACACCGGGGAGCTGTTTTTT. Translation gives CASSPLGGPNTGELFF. The variable domain in full, completed from reference TRBV7-9 and TRBJ2-2, reads DTGVSQNPRHKITKRGQNVTFRCDPISEHNRLYWYRQTLGQGPEFLTYFQNEAQLEKSRLLSDRFSAERPKGSFSTLEIQRTEQGDSAMYLCASSPLGGPNTGELFFGEGSRLTVL.

This clonotype has ten or more counts. The J gene is TRBJ1-2, the V gene TRBV2, with a weak D call TRBD1 (5 bases). Germline CDR1 reads SNHLY; CDR2 reads FYNNEI. The CDR3 length is 13 residues. V was pared by 10 bases and J by 3 bases, with 15 bases between. This chain's CDR3 is CATPGGAYYGYTF. CDR3 DNA sequence: TGTGCCACCCCGGGAGGGGCGTACTATGGCTACACCTTC. The full variable domain, in which reference TRBV2 and TRBJ1-2 provide the parts outside the CDR3, is EPEVTQTPSHQVTQMGQEVILRCVPISNHLYFYWYRQILGQKVEFLVSFYNNEISEKSEIFDDQFSVERPDGSNFTLKIRSTKLEDSAMYFCATPGGAYYGYTFGSGTRLTVV.

The chain uses TRBV12-3 or TRBV12-4 and TRBJ1-1, with TRBD1 matching over 9 bases. The CDR3 has 15 residues. The V and J ends lost 7 bases and 1 base, in that order; junction bases with no gene match: 7. CDR3 sequence (DNA): TGTGCCAGCACCCGACCGGGACAGGGGAACACTGAAGCTTTCTTT. It codes for CASTRPGQGNTEAFF.

As for this clonotype: A single base separates this from a much larger clone, so it may be a read error. Given the absence of the conserved phenylalanine or tryptophan at the CDR3 end, a read error is likely. The V and J genes are TRBV7-9 and TRBJ1-1; TRBD1 matches 9 bases. Trimming at V came to 4 bases and at J to 1 base, leaving 1 base not matched to a gene. The CDR3 spans 14 residues. Germline loops: CDR1 SEHNR, CDR2 FQNEAQ (reference sequence). CDR3 nucleotides: TGTGCCAGCAGCTCGACAGGGGGGAACACTGAAGCTTTCCTT. Translation: CASSSTGGNTEAFL.

A note on this clonotype: One end of the junction does not line up with germline, which may come from a read error. The chain combines TRBV10-3 with TRBJ1-2; the D gene is possibly TRBD1 (5 bases). Germline-derived CDR1 and CDR2 are ENHRY and SYGVKD. The CDR3 has 17 residues. The CDR3 reads CASSLGMDWGLNYGHTF. The DNA of the CDR3 is TGTGCCAGCAGTTTAGGGATGGATTGGGGACTTAACTATGGCCACACCTTC.

The V and J genes are TRBV2 and TRBJ2-5, with D possibly TRBD1 on 5 matching bases. The germline V gene encodes CDR1 SNHLY and CDR2 FYNNEI. The CDR3 spans 16 residues. V lost 4 bases and J 5 bases, leaving 20 bases between the germline ends. The chain's CDR3 is CASSGEAGRVTETQYF. CDR3 bases: TGTGCCAGCAGTGGAGAAGCTGGCAGGGTAACGGAGACCCAGTACTTC.

This clonotype was counted ten times or more. The V gene is TRBV7-3, the J gene TRBJ2-7; 8 bases are a match to TRBD2. The V and J ends lost 6 bases and 5 bases, in that order; junction bases with no gene match: 6. Germline CDR1 SGHTA, CDR2 FQGTGA. This CDR3 is built from 13 residues. CDR3 sequence: CASSPAGRDEQYF. The CDR3 nucleotides read TGTGCCAGCAGTCCAGCCGGGAGGGACGAGCAGTACTTC.

V and J are TRBV7-8 and TRBJ2-5; tentative D call: TRBD2 (8 bases). Trimming took 4 bases from V and 13 from J, leaving 22 bases between them. Germline V CDR1 and CDR2: SGHVS, FQNEAQ. The CDR3 spans 14 residues. The CDR3 is CASSSWDSSGELYF. In DNA, the CDR3 is TGTGCCAGCAGCTCCTGGGACAGTAGCGGGGAGCTGTACTTC.

Notes on this clonotype: The junction departs from germline at one end; a sequencing error may be responsible. The chain uses TRBV5-1 and TRBJ2-2; D remains unclear. Germline-derived CDR1 and CDR2 are SGHRS and YFSETQ. This CDR3 has 14 residues. CDR3 DNA: TGCGCCAGCGGCTTGGAAAGTAGCACCGGGGAGCTGTTTTTT. This sequence encodes CASGLESSTGELFF.

This chain connects TRBV10-3 to TRBJ1-5; perhaps TRBD1 as D (5 bases). CDR1 and CDR2 (germline): ENHRY, SYGVKD. With 10 bases removed from V and 3 bases from J, the gap between germline ends came to 22 bases. The CDR3 is made up of 16 amino acids. Here the CDR3 DNA reads TGTGCCAGCGGTGAAGCGCTACAGGACTACAATCAGCCCCAGCATTTT. Translated, it gives CASGEALQDYNQPQHF.

The table lists this clonotype with a count of one. This chain joins TRBV7-8 and TRBJ2-2; 10 bases agree with TRBD2. This CDR3 comprises 16 residues. Germline values: CDR1 SGHVS, CDR2 FQNEAQ. J was trimmed by 8 bases and V by 1 base; bases with no gene match: 7. The CDR3 DNA is TGTGCCAGCAGCTTAGTCTGGTCTAGCGGGAGAGGGGAGCTGTTTTTT. Its protein is CASSLVWSSGRGELFF.

V usage is TRBV7-6 and J usage is TRBJ2-7; 10 bases are shared with TRBD2. Looked up from germline, CDR1 is SGHVS and CDR2 is FNYEAQ. V dropped 5 bases and J dropped 2; count of bases not matched to a gene: 6. The CDR3 runs to 15 residues. CDR3 protein: CASSPALAGAYEQYF. For the CDR3, the DNA is TGTGCCAGCAGCCCCGCGCTAGCGGGAGCCTACGAGCAGTACTTC.

This clonotype showed up just a few times. The rearrangement links TRBV2 to TRBJ1-6, with 8 nucleotides matching TRBD1. Germline lookup yields CDR1 SNHLY and CDR2 FYNNEI. This CDR3 is built from 15 residues. Losses at the gene ends were 3 bases for V and 6 bases for J; bases not matched to a gene: 4. For the CDR3, the DNA is TGTGCCAGCAGTGAGGGGACAGGCGTTAATTCACCCCTCCACTTT. It is translated as CASSEGTGVNSPLHF.

Worth noting for this clonotype: One junction end disagrees with the germline gene, perhaps due to a read error. The V and J genes are TRBV6-2 or TRBV6-3 and TRBJ2-2; 8 bases fit TRBD2. There are 15 residues in the CDR3. The germline CDR1 and CDR2 sequences are MNHEY and SVGEGT. CDR3 bases: TGTGCCGGCAGTACAGGGACTAGATCGTCCGGGGAGCTGTTTTTT. Translated: CAGSTGTRSSGELFF.

This clonotype was seen only a few times. V is TRBV6-6 and J is TRBJ2-7, with 7 bases matching TRBD1. Germline CDR1 is MNHNY and CDR2 is SVGAGI (reference sequence). The junction had 7 bases not matched to a gene; V was cut back by 4 bases and J by 4 bases. The CDR3 totals 14 residues. As DNA, the CDR3 is TGTGCCAGCAGTTTCCCACCACAGGGGTACGAGCAGTACTTC. Its protein is CASSFPPQGYEQYF.

This clonotype was counted at least ten times. The chain links TRBV7-9 to TRBJ1-2; 8 nucleotides align to TRBD1. Trimming removed 5 bases from V and 3 bases from J; junction bases left unmatched: 14. Germline CDR1 reads SEHNR; CDR2 reads FQNEAQ (reference sequence). CDR3 length: 17 residues. The CDR3 DNA is TGTGCCAGCAGCCCCCCGGGACAGGAGTTGGGTTACTATGGCTACACCTTC. This gives the protein CASSPPGQELGYYGYTF. Using reference TRBV7-9 and TRBJ1-2 for the parts outside the CDR3, the full variable domain is DTGVSQNPRHKITKRGQNVTFRCDPISEHNRLYWYRQTLGQGPEFLTYFQNEAQLEKSRLLSDRFSAERPKGSFSTLEIQRTEQGDSAMYLCASSPPGQELGYYGYTFGSGTRLTVV.

This clonotype was found many times. V usage is TRBV9 and J usage is TRBJ2-5; 7 bases are a match to TRBD1. J was trimmed by 5 bases and V by 3 bases; bases with no gene match: 13. Germline V gene lookup returns CDR1 SGDLS and CDR2 YYNGEE. The CDR3 has 16 amino acids. The CDR3: CASSEGYRGRRETQYF. DNA of the CDR3: TGTGCCAGCAGCGAGGGGTATAGGGGGCGAAGGGAGACCCAGTACTTC. The whole variable domain, remainder taken from reference TRBV9 and TRBJ2-5, is DSGVTQTPKHLITATGQRVTLRCSPRSGDLSVYWYQQSLDQGLQFLIQYYNGEERAKGNILERFSAQQFPDLHSELNLSSLELGDSALYFCASSEGYRGRRETQYFGPGTRLLVL.

This clonotype was counted a single time. The rearrangement links TRBV5-1 to TRBJ2-2, with 8 bases fitting TRBD2. Germline lookup yields CDR1 SGHRS and CDR2 YFSETQ. This CDR3 has 15 residues. The V and J ends lost 4 bases and 3 bases, in that order; junction bases with no gene match: 5. DNA for the CDR3: TGCGCCAGCAGCCCCCCGGGGGGGCACACCGGGGAGCTGTTTTTT. The encoded protein is CASSPPGGHTGELFF.

The chain employs TRBV7-2 and TRBJ2-7; 10 bases agree with TRBD2. From germline, CDR1 is SGHTA and CDR2 FQGNSA. Trimming took 2 bases from V and 7 from J; bases not matched to a gene: 11. There are 16 residues in the CDR3. The CDR3 DNA reads TGTGCCAGCAGCTTAAGTAGGAGCGGGGGGGGAGGGGAGCAGTACTTC. Translation gives CASSLSRSGGGGEQYF.

This clonotype was detected only a few times. The missing conserved phenylalanine or tryptophan at the end of this CDR3 makes a read error likely. Because the CDR3's place on the DNA is in doubt, the DNA is left out and the CDR3 is given as listed by TCRdb. The chain couples TRBV10-3 to TRBJ1-1. Germline V gene sequence: CDR1 ENHRY, CDR2 SYGVKD. The length of the CDR3 is 9 amino acids, counting both ends. CDR3: CAISESGIS.